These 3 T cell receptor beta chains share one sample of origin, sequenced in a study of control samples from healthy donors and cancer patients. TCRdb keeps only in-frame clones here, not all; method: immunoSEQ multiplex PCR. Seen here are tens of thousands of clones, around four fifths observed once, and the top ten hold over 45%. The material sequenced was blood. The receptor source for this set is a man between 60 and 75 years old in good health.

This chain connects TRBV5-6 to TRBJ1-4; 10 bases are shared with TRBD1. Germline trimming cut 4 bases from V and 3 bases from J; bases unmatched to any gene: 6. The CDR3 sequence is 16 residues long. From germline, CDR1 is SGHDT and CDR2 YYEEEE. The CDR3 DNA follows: TGTGCCAGCAGCAGCCGACAGGGGGCGGCTAATGAAAAACTGTTTTTT. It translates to CASSSRQGAANEKLFF.

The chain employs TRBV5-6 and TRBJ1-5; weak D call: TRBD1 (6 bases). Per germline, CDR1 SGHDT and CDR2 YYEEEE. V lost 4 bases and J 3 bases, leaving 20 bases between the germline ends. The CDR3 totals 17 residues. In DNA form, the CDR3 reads TGTGCCAGCAGCCTCACACTCACGGGGGCTCTCAATCAGCCCCAGCATTTT. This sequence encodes CASSLTLTGALNQPQHF.

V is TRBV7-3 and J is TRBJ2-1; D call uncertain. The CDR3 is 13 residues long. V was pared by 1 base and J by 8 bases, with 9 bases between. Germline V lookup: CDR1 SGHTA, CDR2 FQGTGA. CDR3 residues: CASSLNRGDEQFF. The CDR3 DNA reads TGTGCCAGCAGCTTAAATAGAGGCGATGAGCAGTTCTTC.